The clone carrying this T cell receptor beta chain was seen ten or more times. The antigen remains unidentified. From the 5' RACE reads, TCRdb called clonotypes with MiXCR, one entry per CDR3 protein. The sample lists about 220,000 distinct CDR3 sequences, about 10% seen once, with around a fifth in the top ten. This sample is part of a study of CD8 T cells in ankylosing spondylitis. The study, taken as a whole, reports: Earlier studies detected some motif variants in reactive arthritis synovial fluid and blood. The study looked at matched synovial fluid samples from ankylosing spondylitis patients. Disease-linked clones were reported to be significantly enriched there.

The CDR3 spans 15 residues. The germline CDR1 and CDR2 sequences are SGHTA and FQGNSA. V gave up 5 bases and J gave up 0 bases, with 12 bases separating them. This chain connects TRBV7-2 to TRBJ2-3; D is possibly TRBD2 (6 bases). This TCR derives from a male donor with ankylosing spondylitis or in good health (not recorded which). The sample comprised blood, either unsorted or a sorted T cell fraction (not recorded which). The CDR3 loop reads CASSGGASSTDTQYF. The CDR3 DNA is TGTGCCAGCAGCGGCGGGGCTTCTAGCACAGATACGCAGTATTTT.